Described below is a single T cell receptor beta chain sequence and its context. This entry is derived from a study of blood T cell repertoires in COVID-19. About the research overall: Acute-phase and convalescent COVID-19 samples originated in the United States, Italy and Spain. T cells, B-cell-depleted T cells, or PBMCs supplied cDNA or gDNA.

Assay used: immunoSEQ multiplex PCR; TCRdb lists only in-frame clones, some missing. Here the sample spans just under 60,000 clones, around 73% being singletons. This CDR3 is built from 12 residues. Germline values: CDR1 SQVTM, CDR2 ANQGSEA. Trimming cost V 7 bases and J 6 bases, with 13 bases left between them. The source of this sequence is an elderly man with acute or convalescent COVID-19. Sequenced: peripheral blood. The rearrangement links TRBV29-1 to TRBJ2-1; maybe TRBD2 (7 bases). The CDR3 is CSGGGAGNEQFF. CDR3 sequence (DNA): TGCAGCGGGGGGGGCGCGGGCAATGAGCAGTTCTTC.